Each of the 18 T cell receptor beta chains below was sequenced from the same sample in a study of T cells in Graves' hyperthyroidism and ophthalmopathy. From RNA transcripts, TCR beta CDR3 regions were amplified. HTBI primers were used for first-round RT-PCR of the TCR CDR3. TCRdb processed the multiplex PCR reads anew with MiXCR; each CDR3 protein has one entry. Of about 560,000 distinct CDR3 sequences listed, over 15% are singletons. Sample: blood. The receptor source for this set is a woman aged 18-29 years with Graves' hyperthyroidism.

This clonotype was observed many times. The chain carries TRBV2 and TRBJ2-2; 7 bases agree with TRBD1. The V gene's germline CDR1 is SNHLY and CDR2 FYNNEI. This CDR3 region has 15 residues. The junction had 4 bases not matched to a gene; V was cut back by 6 bases and J by 0 bases. The CDR3 nucleotides read TGTGCCAGCAGGAGGGACAGTCCGAACACCGGGGAGCTGTTTTTT. Translation gives CASRRDSPNTGELFF.

This clonotype was seen ten or more times. The rearrangement links TRBV30 to TRBJ2-1; 9 nucleotides line up with TRBD2. The CDR3 runs to 13 residues. V lost 4 bases to trimming and J lost 6 bases; unmatched junction nucleotides: 4. Germline V gene sequence: CDR1 GTSNPN, CDR2 SVGIG (reference sequence). For the CDR3, the DNA is TGTGCCTGGACCGGCGGGAGGGCCAATGAGCAGTTCTTC. Protein: CAWTGGRANEQFF.

The CDR3 is CASIQGQNTGELFF. CDR3 sequence (DNA): TGTGCCAGCATCCAGGGACAGAACACCGGGGAGCTGTTTTTT. This chain joins TRBV6-1 and TRBJ2-2, with D possibly TRBD1 on 6 matching bases. V shed 7 bases and J shed 1 base, with 10 bases lying between them. The length of the CDR3 is 14 residues. Germline CDR1 reads MNHNS; CDR2 reads SASEGT.

This clonotype was counted only a few times. This chain links TRBV30 with TRBJ2-7; 9 bases are shared with TRBD1. The V gene's germline CDR1 is GTSNPN and CDR2 SVGIG (reference sequence). After removal of 5 bases from V and 5 bases from J, the junction contained 10 bases not matched to a gene. The CDR3 consists of 14 residues. CDR3 loop: CAWAPDRGKDEQYF. CDR3 sequence (DNA): TGTGCCTGGGCCCCAGACAGGGGGAAGGACGAGCAGTACTTC.

This clonotype was seen repeatedly, ten times or more. The genes are TRBV12-5 and TRBJ1-1; 8 bases are shared with TRBD1. Germline lookup yields CDR1 LGHNT and CDR2 FRNRAP. The CDR3 is made up of 20 amino acids. V lost 1 base and J lost 0; bases outside the gene matches: 16. The CDR3 sequence is CASGLALKDRVSHVNTEAFF. Here the CDR3 DNA reads TGTGCTAGTGGTTTGGCCCTAAAGGACAGGGTATCTCACGTGAACACTGAAGCTTTCTTT.

This clonotype has only a few counts. The chain links TRBV5-4 to TRBJ2-3; D might be TRBD2 (6 bases). This CDR3 is built from 15 residues. V was clipped by 0 bases and J by 6 bases, with 14 bases between them. The germline gives CDR1 SGHNT, CDR2 YYREEE (reference sequence). The CDR3 is CASSLAGDLDDTQYF. The CDR3 nucleotides read TGTGCCAGCAGCTTGGCGGGGGATCTCGACGATACGCAGTATTTT.

The chain links TRBV10-3 to TRBJ2-4, with D perhaps matching TRBD1 (6 bases). CDR3 length equals 16 residues. V was trimmed by 0 bases and J by 4 bases, leaving 13 bases between them. The germline CDR1 and CDR2 sequences are ENHRY and SYGVKD. The CDR3 nucleotides are TGTGCCATCAGTGAGTCGTTGACAGGCCTAAAAAACATTCAGTACTTC. Translating gives CAISESLTGLKNIQYF.

This clonotype was recorded at least ten times. V usage is TRBV6-8 and J usage is TRBJ1-2; 7 bases match TRBD1. J gave up 4 bases and V 7 bases, and 12 bases lay outside the gene matches. The CDR3 has 15 residues. CDR1 is MNHGY and CDR2 is SAAAGT in the germline V gene. In DNA form, the CDR3 reads TGTGCCAGCACCCTAAATCGGACAGGATCCTATGGCTACACCTTC. Amino acids: CASTLNRTGSYGYTF.

As concerns this clonotype: A much more abundant neighbour one base away suggests this may be a read error. This chain links TRBV5-1 with TRBJ1-1; D remains unclear. The CDR3 contains 14 residues. V lost 5 bases and J lost 0, with 11 bases in between. From germline, CDR1 is SGHRS and CDR2 YFSETQ. CDR3 sequence reads: CASRTSILNTEAFF. The CDR3 region has the DNA TGCGCCAGCAGAACTTCGATACTGAACACTGAAGCTTTCTTT.

This chain uses TRBV3-1 with TRBJ2-2; possibly TRBD2 for D (5 bases). Between the trimmed V and J ends, which lost 4 bases and 3 bases, there was a span of 9 bases. Germline CDR1 is LGHDT and CDR2 is YNNKEL (reference sequence). The CDR3 sequence is 14 residues long. The CDR3 loop is CASSRLPDTGELFF. The CDR3 bases are TGTGCCAGCAGCCGACTACCGGACACCGGGGAGCTGTTTTTT.

This clonotype was detected many times. The chain uses TRBV7-2 and TRBJ2-5; the D gene is possibly TRBD1 (5 bases). This CDR3 has 13 residues. V shed 6 bases and J shed 5 bases, with 13 bases lying between them. In germline, CDR1 is SGHTA, CDR2 FQGNSA. The CDR3 spells CASSSQVGETQYF. In nucleotides, the CDR3 is TGTGCCAGCAGTTCACAGGTTGGGGAGACCCAGTACTTC. The full variable domain, rest sourced from reference TRBV7-2 and TRBJ2-5, is GAGVSQSPSNKVTEKGKDVELRCDPISGHTALYWYRQSLGQGLEFLIYFQGNSAPDKSGLPSDRFSAERTGGSVSTLTIQRTQQEDSAVYLCASSSQVGETQYFGPGTRLLVL.

This clonotype was recorded a few times. This rearrangement joins TRBV15 to TRBJ2-1; D is uncertain. V was shortened by 0 bases and J by 10 bases, with 7 bases between the two germline ends. Germline V gene lookup returns CDR1 LNHNV and CDR2 YYDKDF (reference sequence). This CDR3 has 12 residues. CDR3 protein: CATSRDLAEQFF. CDR3 DNA: TGTGCCACCAGCAGAGATCTTGCAGAGCAGTTCTTC.

The chain joins TRBV24-1 to TRBJ2-1, with TRBD2 identical over 8 bases. Trimming at V came to 9 bases and at J to 0 bases, leaving 3 bases not matched to a gene. Germline CDR1 and CDR2: KGHDR and SFDVKD. The CDR3 consists of 14 residues. CDR3 bases: TGTGCCACCGGCGGGGGGAGCTCCTACAATGAGCAGTTCTTC. Residues: CATGGGSSYNEQFF.

The V and J genes are TRBV7-9 and TRBJ1-3; unclear D gene. The germline CDR1 and CDR2 sequences are SEHNR and FQNEAQ (reference sequence). The V end was cut by 5 bases, the J end by 0 bases, with 14 bases between. The CDR3 extends over 16 amino acids. CDR3 protein: CASSQMTRSSGNTIYF. Here the CDR3 DNA reads TGTGCCAGCAGCCAAATGACACGGAGCTCTGGAAACACCATATATTTT. The full variable domain, in which reference TRBV7-9 and TRBJ1-3 provide the parts outside the CDR3, is DTGVSQNPRHKITKRGQNVTFRCDPISEHNRLYWYRQTLGQGPEFLTYFQNEAQLEKSRLLSDRFSAERPKGSFSTLEIQRTEQGDSAMYLCASSQMTRSSGNTIYFGEGSWLTVV.

The V and J genes are TRBV28 and TRBJ1-4; D is undetermined. The length of the CDR3 is 12 residues. V was clipped by 6 bases and J by 10 bases, with 12 bases between them. Germline V gene data show CDR1 as MDHEN and CDR2 as SYDVKM. This CDR3 is CASRETRAKLFF. CDR3 sequence (DNA): TGTGCCAGCAGAGAAACCAGAGCAAAACTGTTTTTT. Variable domain in full (rest from reference TRBV28 and TRBJ1-4): DVKVTQSSRYLVKRTGEKVFLECVQDMDHENMFWYRQDPGLGLRLIYFSYDVKMKEKGDIPEGYSVSREKKERFSLILESASTNQTSMYLCASRETRAKLFFGSGTQLSVL.

About this clonotype: One end of the junction fails to match germline, which may point to a read error. J is TRBJ2-2 and V is TRBV19; weak D call: TRBD1 (6 bases). The CDR3 contains 14 residues. Per germline, CDR1 LNHDA and CDR2 SQIVND (reference sequence). The CDR3 DNA is TGTGCCAGTACAGGGGCCCCGACCACCGGGGAGCTGCTTTTT. Translated: CASTGAPTTGELLF.

This clonotype was seen just once. Mismatch with germline at one junction end may stem from a read error. The chain uses TRBV2 and TRBJ1-6, with D uncertain. The CDR3 totals 16 residues. Germline CDR1 reads SNHLY; CDR2 reads FYNNEI. DNA of the CDR3: TGTGCCAGCAGCGGACCCGGCAGCTCCTATAATTCACCCCGCCACTTT. Its translation: CASSGPGSSYNSPRHF. The variable domain in full, completed from reference TRBV2 and TRBJ1-6, reads EPEVTQTPSHQVTQMGQEVILRCVPISNHLYFYWYRQILGQKVEFLVSFYNNEISEKSEIFDDQFSVERPDGSNFTLKIRSTKLEDSAMYFCASSGPGSSYNSPRHFGNGTRLTVT.

On this clonotype itself: Given a much more abundant clone one base away, this may be a read error. J is TRBJ1-1 and V is TRBV6-1, with D possibly being TRBD1 (6 bases). There are 13 residues in the CDR3. V dropped 2 bases and J dropped 12 bases, with 16 bases sitting between them. The germline V gene encodes CDR1 MNHNS and CDR2 SASEGT. CDR3 protein: CASSELRGQKTFF. The CDR3 DNA reads TGTGCCAGCAGTGAACTCAGGGGACAAAAAACTTTCTTT.